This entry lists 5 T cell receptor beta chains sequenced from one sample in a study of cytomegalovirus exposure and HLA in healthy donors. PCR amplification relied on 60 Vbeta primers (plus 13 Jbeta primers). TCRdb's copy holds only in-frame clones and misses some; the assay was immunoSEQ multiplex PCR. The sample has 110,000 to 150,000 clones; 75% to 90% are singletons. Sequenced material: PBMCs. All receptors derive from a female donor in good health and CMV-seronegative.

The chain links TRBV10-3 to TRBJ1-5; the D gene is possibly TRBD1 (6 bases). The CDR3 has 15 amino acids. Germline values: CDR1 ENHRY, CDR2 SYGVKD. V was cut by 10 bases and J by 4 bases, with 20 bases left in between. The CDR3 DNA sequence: TGTGCCACCCGCCCCACGGACAGTTTAAATCAGCCCCAGCATTTT. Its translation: CATRPTDSLNQPQHF.

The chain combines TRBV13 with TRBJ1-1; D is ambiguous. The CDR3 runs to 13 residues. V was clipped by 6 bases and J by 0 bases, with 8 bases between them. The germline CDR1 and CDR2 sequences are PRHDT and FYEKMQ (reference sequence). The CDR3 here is CASRRTMNTEAFF. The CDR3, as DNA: TGTGCCAGCAGGCGAACGATGAACACTGAAGCTTTCTTT. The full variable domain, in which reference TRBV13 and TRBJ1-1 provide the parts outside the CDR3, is AAGVIQSPRHLIKEKRETATLKCYPIPRHDTVYWYQQGPGQDPQFLISFYEKMQSDKGSIPDRFSAQQFSDYHSELNMSSLELGDSALYFCASRRTMNTEAFFGQGTRLTVV.

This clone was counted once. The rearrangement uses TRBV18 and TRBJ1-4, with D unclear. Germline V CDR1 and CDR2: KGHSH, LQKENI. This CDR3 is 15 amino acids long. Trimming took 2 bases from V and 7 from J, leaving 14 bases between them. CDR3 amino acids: CASSPGAVRSEKLFF. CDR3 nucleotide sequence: TGTGCCAGCTCACCAGGAGCTGTTCGAAGTGAAAAACTGTTTTTT.

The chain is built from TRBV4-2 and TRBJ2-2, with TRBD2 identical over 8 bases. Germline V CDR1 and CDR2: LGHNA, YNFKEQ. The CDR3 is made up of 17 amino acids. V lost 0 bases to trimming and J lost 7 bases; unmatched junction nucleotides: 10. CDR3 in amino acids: CASSQETGSGTGGELFF. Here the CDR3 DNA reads TGTGCCAGCAGCCAAGAGACGGGTAGCGGGACGGGCGGGGAGCTGTTTTTT.

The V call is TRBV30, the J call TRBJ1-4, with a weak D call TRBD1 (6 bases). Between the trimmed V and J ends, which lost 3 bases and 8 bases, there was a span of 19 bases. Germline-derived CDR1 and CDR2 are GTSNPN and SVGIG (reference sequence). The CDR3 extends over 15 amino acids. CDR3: CAWRVLQGSGEKLFF. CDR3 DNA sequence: TGTGCCTGGAGAGTTCTACAGGGTTCGGGAGAAAAACTGTTTTTT.